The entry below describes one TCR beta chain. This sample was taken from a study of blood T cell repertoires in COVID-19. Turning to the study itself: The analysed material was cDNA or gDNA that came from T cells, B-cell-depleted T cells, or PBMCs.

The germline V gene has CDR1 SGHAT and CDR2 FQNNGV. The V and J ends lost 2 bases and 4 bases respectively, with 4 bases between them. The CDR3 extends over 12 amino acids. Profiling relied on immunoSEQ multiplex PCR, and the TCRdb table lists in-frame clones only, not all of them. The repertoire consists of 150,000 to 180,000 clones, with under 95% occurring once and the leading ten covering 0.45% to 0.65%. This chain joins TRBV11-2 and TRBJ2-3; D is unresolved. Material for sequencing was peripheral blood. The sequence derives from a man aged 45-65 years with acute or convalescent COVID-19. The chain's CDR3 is CASSLYSDTQYF. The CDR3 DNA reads TGTGCCAGCAGCTTATATTCAGATACGCAGTATTTT.